This TCR beta chain was identified in a study of T-cell memory formation after mild COVID-19. Across the study: TCR clustering was largely donor specific.

TCRdb redid the calling of the 5' RACE reads with MiXCR, one entry per CDR3 protein. There are hundreds of thousands of distinct CDR3 sequences in the sample; roughly 17% occur only once, and around 12% lies in the top ten. Sequences were obtained from PBMCs or a T cell subset sorted from them (not recorded which). The receptor was isolated from an adult woman who had mild COVID-19 (a few samples of this study predate the infection). Cell type and time point are not known.

CDR3 nucleotide sequence: TGTGCCAGTAGTGTGTCCGGGGGGCCGGCCTACGAGCAGTACTTC. Encoded protein: CASSVSGGPAYEQYF. The chain couples TRBV19 to TRBJ2-7; D is perhaps TRBD2 (7 bases). This CDR3 comprises 15 residues. Trimming cost V 5 bases and J 2 bases, with 16 bases left between them. CDR1 is LNHDA, CDR2 SQIVND, per germline (reference sequence). The full variable domain, its missing parts supplied by reference TRBV19 and TRBJ2-7, is DGGITQSPKYLFRKEGQNVTLSCEQNLNHDAMYWYRQDPGQGLRLIYYSQIVNDFQKGDIAEGYSVSREKKESFPLTVTSAQKNPTAFYLCASSVSGGPAYEQYFGPGTRLTVT.